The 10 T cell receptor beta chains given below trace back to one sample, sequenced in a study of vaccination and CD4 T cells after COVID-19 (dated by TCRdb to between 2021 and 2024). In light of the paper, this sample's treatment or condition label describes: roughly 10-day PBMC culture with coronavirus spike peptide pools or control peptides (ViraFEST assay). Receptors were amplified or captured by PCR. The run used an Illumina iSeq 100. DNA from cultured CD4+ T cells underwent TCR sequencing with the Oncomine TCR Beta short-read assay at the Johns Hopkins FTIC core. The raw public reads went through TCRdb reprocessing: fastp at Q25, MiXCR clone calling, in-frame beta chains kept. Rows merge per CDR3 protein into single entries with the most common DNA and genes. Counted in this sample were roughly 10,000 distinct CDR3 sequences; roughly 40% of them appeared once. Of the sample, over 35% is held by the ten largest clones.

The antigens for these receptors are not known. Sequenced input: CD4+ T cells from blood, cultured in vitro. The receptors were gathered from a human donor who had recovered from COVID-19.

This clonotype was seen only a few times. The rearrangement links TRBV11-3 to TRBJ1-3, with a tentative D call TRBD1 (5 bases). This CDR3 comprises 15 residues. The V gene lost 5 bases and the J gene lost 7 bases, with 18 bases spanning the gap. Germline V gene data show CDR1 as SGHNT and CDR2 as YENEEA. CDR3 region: CASSAPGWDDNTIYF. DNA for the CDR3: TGTGCCAGCAGCGCGCCCGGGTGGGACGATAACACCATATATTTT.

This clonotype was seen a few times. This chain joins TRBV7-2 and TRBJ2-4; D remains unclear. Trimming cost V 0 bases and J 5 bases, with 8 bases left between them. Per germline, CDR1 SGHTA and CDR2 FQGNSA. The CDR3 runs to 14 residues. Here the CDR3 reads CASSLAGSQNIQYF. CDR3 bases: TGTGCCAGCAGCTTAGCAGGGTCCCAAAACATTCAGTACTTC.

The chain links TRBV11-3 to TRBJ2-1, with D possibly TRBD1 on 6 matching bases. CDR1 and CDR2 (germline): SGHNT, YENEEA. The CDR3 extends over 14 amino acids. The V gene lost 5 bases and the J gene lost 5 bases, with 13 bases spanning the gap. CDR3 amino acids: CASSHAHRDNEQFF. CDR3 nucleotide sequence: TGTGCCAGCAGCCACGCCCACAGGGACAATGAGCAGTTCTTC.

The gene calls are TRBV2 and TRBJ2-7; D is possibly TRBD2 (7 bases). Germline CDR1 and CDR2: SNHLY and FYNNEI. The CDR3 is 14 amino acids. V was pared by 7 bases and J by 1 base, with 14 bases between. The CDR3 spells CASKGEGLSYEQYF. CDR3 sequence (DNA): TGTGCCAGCAAGGGGGAGGGGTTGTCCTACGAGCAGTACTTC.

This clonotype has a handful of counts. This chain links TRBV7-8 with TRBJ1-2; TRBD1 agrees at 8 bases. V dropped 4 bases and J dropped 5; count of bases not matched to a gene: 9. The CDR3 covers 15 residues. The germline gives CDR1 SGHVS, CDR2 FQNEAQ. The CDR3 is CASSSQGVGGYGYTF. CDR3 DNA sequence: TGTGCCAGCAGCTCACAGGGGGTCGGAGGATATGGCTACACCTTC.

The CDR3 sequence: CASSYRVVGTEAFF. The CDR3 DNA sequence: TGTGCCAGTTCCTACAGGGTCGTGGGCACTGAAGCTTTCTTT. The V gene is TRBV19, the J gene TRBJ1-1; tentative D call: TRBD1 (6 bases). Germline lookup yields CDR1 LNHDA and CDR2 SQIVND (reference sequence). The germline V and J ends were trimmed by 8 bases and 4 bases, with 17 bases remaining between them. The CDR3 contains 14 residues.

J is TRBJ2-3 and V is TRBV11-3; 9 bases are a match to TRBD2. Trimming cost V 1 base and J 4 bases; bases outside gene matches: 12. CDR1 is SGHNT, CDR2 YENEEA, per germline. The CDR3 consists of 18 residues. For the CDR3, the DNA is TGTGCCAGCAGCTTAGGAAGGAGTAGCGGGGGAATTTCAGATACGCAGTATTTT. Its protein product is CASSLGRSSGGISDTQYF.

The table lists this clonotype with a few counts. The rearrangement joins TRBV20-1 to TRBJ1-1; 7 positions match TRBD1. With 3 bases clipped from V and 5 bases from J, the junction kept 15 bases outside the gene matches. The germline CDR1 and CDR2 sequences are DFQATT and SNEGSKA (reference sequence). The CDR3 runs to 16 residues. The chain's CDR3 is CSASSGQRGGWTEAFF. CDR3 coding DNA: TGCAGTGCTAGTTCGGGACAGCGGGGGGGATGGACTGAAGCTTTCTTT.

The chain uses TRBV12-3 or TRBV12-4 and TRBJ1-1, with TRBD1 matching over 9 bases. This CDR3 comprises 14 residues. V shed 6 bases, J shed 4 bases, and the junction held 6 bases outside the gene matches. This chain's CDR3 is CASRETGGGTEAFF. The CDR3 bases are TGTGCCAGCAGGGAGACAGGGGGGGGCACTGAAGCTTTCTTT.

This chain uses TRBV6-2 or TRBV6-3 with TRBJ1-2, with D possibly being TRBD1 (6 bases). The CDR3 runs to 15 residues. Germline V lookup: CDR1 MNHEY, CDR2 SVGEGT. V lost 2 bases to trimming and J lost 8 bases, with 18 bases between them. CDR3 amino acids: CASSYGGTSLFGYTF. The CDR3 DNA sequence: TGTGCCAGCAGTTACGGGGGGACAAGCTTGTTCGGCTACACCTTC.